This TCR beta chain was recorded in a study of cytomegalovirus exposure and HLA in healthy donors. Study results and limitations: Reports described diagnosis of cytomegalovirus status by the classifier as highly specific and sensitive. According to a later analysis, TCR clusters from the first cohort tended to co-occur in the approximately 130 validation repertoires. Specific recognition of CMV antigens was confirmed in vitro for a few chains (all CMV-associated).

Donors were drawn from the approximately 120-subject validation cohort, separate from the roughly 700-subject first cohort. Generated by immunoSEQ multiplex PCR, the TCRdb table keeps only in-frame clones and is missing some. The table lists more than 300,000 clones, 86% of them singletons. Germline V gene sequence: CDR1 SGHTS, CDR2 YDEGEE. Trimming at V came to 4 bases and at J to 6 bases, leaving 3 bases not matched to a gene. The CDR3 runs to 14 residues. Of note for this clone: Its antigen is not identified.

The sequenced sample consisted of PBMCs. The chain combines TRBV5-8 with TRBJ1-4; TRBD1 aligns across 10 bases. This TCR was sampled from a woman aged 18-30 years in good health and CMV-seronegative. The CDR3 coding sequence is TGTGCCAGCAGCACGGGGACAGGGGATGAAAAACTGTTTTTT. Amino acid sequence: CASSTGTGDEKLFF.